These 18 T cell receptor beta chains came from one sample sequenced in a study of blood T cell repertoires in COVID-19. Repertoires were generated with immunoSEQ multiplex PCR, while TCRdb's copy carries only in-frame clones and drops some. The sample consists of around 200,000 clones, about 86% of them appearing once. Sample: peripheral blood. These receptors originate from a man aged 50 or older with active or convalescent COVID-19.

The chain combines TRBV7-6 with TRBJ1-1; D remains ambiguous. Per the germline V gene, CDR1 is SGHVS and CDR2 is FNYEAQ. Trimming stripped 4 bases from V and 5 bases from J, with 20 bases between. This CDR3 has 16 residues. This CDR3 reads CASSSPAGQSGTEAFF. CDR3 bases: TGTGCCAGCAGCTCCCCGGCTGGGCAATCGGGAACTGAAGCTTTCTTT.

This clone has only one observation. The chain employs TRBV4-1 and TRBJ1-2; TRBD1 matches 7 bases. Per germline, CDR1 MGHRA and CDR2 YSYEKL. The CDR3 has 15 residues. Losses at the gene ends were 1 base for V and 3 bases for J; bases not matched to a gene: 5. Written as DNA, the CDR3 is TGCGCCAGCAGCCAAGTCCCCGGGACAGACTATGGCTACACCTTC. Translation gives CASSQVPGTDYGYTF.

The chain joins TRBV7-9 to TRBJ2-2; 7 nucleotides line up with TRBD1. Germline CDR1 and CDR2: SEHNR and FQNEAQ (reference sequence). CDR3 length: 17 residues. Trimming cost V 7 bases and J 3 bases; bases outside gene matches: 14. The CDR3 sequence: CASTVTSGTAYTGELFF. Written as DNA, the CDR3 is TGTGCCAGCACCGTCACGTCCGGGACAGCTTACACCGGGGAGCTGTTTTTT.

The chain combines TRBV9 with TRBJ1-3; D is unclear. This CDR3 has 13 amino acids. Germline V gene lookup returns CDR1 SGDLS and CDR2 YYNGEE. The V end lost 3 bases, the J end lost 3 bases, and 7 bases lay between the germline ends. The CDR3 here is CASSAASGNTIYF. The DNA for the CDR3 is TGTGCCAGCAGCGCGGCTAGTGGAAACACCATATATTTT. Complete variable domain (other parts from reference TRBV9 and TRBJ1-3): DSGVTQTPKHLITATGQRVTLRCSPRSGDLSVYWYQQSLDQGLQFLIQYYNGEERAKGNILERFSAQQFPDLHSELNLSSLELGDSALYFCASSAASGNTIYFGEGSWLTVV.

This clone was seen once. Within the sample, other DNA sequences also encode this same CDR3. The chain joins TRBV6-5 to TRBJ2-1; D gene unclear. Looked up from germline, CDR1 is MNHEY and CDR2 is SVGAGI. This CDR3 spans 11 amino acids. V gave up 5 bases and J gave up 7 bases, with 6 bases separating them. CDR3 residues: CASSRGNEQFF. The CDR3 DNA reads TGTGCCAGCAGTCGAGGTAATGAGCAGTTCTTC.

The V gene is TRBV28, the J gene TRBJ2-3; the D gene is possibly TRBD1 (6 bases). The V end lost 3 bases, the J end lost 2 bases, and 12 bases lay between the germline ends. The length of the CDR3 is 15 residues. CDR1 is MDHEN and CDR2 is SYDVKM in the germline V gene. CDR3 amino acids: CASSFRDKITDTQYF. The CDR3 DNA follows: TGTGCCAGCAGTTTCCGGGACAAAATCACAGATACGCAGTATTTT.

In its sample, this clone was seen a few times. This chain joins TRBV15 and TRBJ2-2; 8 nucleotides match TRBD2. Germline-derived CDR1 and CDR2 are LNHNV and YYDKDF (reference sequence). The CDR3 is 17 residues long. J lost 3 bases, V lost 6 bases, and 12 bases had no gene match. The CDR3 protein is CATSRPKAGAYTGELFF. The CDR3 nucleotides read TGTGCCACCAGTCGTCCTAAAGCGGGGGCCTACACCGGGGAGCTGTTTTTT.

This sequence joins TRBV7-9 and TRBJ2-7; tentative D call: TRBD2 (5 bases). Germline CDR1 SEHNR, CDR2 FQNEAQ (reference sequence). V was clipped by 8 bases and J by 3 bases, with 11 bases between them. CDR3 length: 12 amino acids. The CDR3 nucleotides read TGTGCCAGCGGGGTGGAGGTCTACGAGCAGTACTTC. It encodes CASGVEVYEQYF.

V usage is TRBV11-3 and J usage is TRBJ2-3, with D tentatively TRBD2 (7 bases). The CDR3 sequence is 13 residues long. V was cut by 5 bases and J by 6 bases, with 12 bases left in between. Per germline, CDR1 SGHNT and CDR2 YENEEA. Here the CDR3 reads CASSMGGRDTQYF. In DNA, the CDR3 is TGTGCCAGCAGCATGGGGGGGCGGGATACGCAGTATTTT. Looking up the rest from reference TRBV11-3 and TRBJ2-3 gives the full variable domain: EAGVVQSPRYKIIEKKQPVAFWCNPISGHNTLYWYLQNLGQGPELLIRYENEEAVDDSQLPKDRFSAERLKGVDSTLKIQPAELGDSAVYLCASSMGGRDTQYFGPGTRLTVL.

In DNA, the CDR3 is TGTGCCAGCAGCTTAGCGAGGAGACAGGGGGCAGGCACCGGGGAGCTGTTTTTT. It codes for CASSLARRQGAGTGELFF. The chain has TRBV7-6 and TRBJ2-2, with 10 positions matching TRBD1. CDR1 is SGHVS and CDR2 is FNYEAQ in the germline V gene. V lost 0 bases and J lost 4; bases outside the gene matches: 8. The CDR3 is 18 residues long.

The chain has TRBV4-2 and TRBJ2-3; 8 bases line up with TRBD1. In germline, CDR1 is LGHNA, CDR2 YNFKEQ. V dropped 3 bases and J dropped 3; count of bases not matched to a gene: 5. This CDR3 region has 15 residues. CDR3 sequence: CASSHSGQGTDTQYF. The CDR3 nucleotides are TGTGCCAGCAGCCACTCAGGACAGGGAACAGATACGCAGTATTTT.

This clone has only a few counts. This chain links TRBV18 with TRBJ1-1; D is uncertain. CDR1 KGHSH and CDR2 LQKENI come from the germline V gene. This CDR3 spans 16 amino acids. V was cut by 2 bases and J by 1 base, with 14 bases left in between. The CDR3 region is CASSPRYEGRNTEAFF. The CDR3 region has the DNA TGTGCCAGCTCACCAAGGTATGAGGGCAGGAACACTGAAGCTTTCTTT.

The rearrangement joins TRBV11-1 to TRBJ2-7, with D unclear. Germline V gene lookup returns CDR1 SGHAT and CDR2 FQDESV (reference sequence). The CDR3 spans 13 residues. Trimming took 0 bases from V and 4 from J, leaving 7 bases between them. The CDR3 is CASSLASGYEQYF. CDR3 nucleotides: TGTGCCAGCAGCTTAGCTTCCGGTTACGAGCAGTACTTC. The complete variable domain, with remaining parts taken from reference TRBV11-1 and TRBJ2-7, reads EAEVAQSPRYKITEKSQAVAFWCDPISGHATLYWYRQILGQGPELLVQFQDESVVDDSQLPKDRFSAERLKGVDSTLKIQPAELGDSAMYLCASSLASGYEQYFGPGTRLTVT.

The CDR3 coding sequence is TGTGCCAGCAGCTTGCGCGGGGTAGAGCAGTACTTC. Translating gives CASSLRGVEQYF. The gene calls are TRBV5-4 and TRBJ2-7, with a weak D call TRBD2 (6 bases). The germline CDR1 and CDR2 sequences are SGHNT and YYREEE (reference sequence). The germline V and J ends were trimmed by 1 base and 7 bases, with 9 bases remaining between them. The CDR3 loop spans 12 amino acids.

The chain joins TRBV14 to TRBJ1-2; possibly TRBD1 for D (5 bases). The CDR3 runs to 15 residues. CDR1 SGHDN and CDR2 FVKESK come from the germline V gene. V shed 0 bases and J shed 5 bases, with 13 bases lying between them. The CDR3 DNA reads as TGTGCCAGCAGCCAAGATCTAGGGGCGAGATATGGCTACACCTTC. Protein sequence: CASSQDLGARYGYTF.

This clone appeared a single time. The rearrangement uses TRBV19 and TRBJ1-1; no firm D call. CDR3 length equals 14 residues. Trimming removed 4 bases at V and 3 bases at J, with 12 bases between. Germline assignment: CDR1 LNHDA and CDR2 SQIVND (reference sequence). CDR3 coding DNA: TGTGCCAGTAGTAAGGTGGCCCAGGACACTGAAGCTTTCTTT. It translates to CASSKVAQDTEAFF.

CDR3 amino acids: CASSSTTVPYEQYF. The CDR3 DNA reads as TGTGCCAGCAGTTCCACGACAGTTCCCTACGAGCAGTACTTC. The V gene is TRBV6-5, the J gene TRBJ2-7; TRBD1 is a possible D gene (5 bases). Germline-derived CDR1 and CDR2 are MNHEY and SVGAGI. V was clipped by 4 bases and J by 2 bases, with 12 bases between them. CDR3 length: 14 residues.

V and J are TRBV19 and TRBJ1-4, with D possibly matching TRBD1 (5 bases). Germline V CDR1 and CDR2: LNHDA, SQIVND (reference sequence). The CDR3 is made up of 14 amino acids. The V gene lost 9 bases and the J gene lost 6 bases, with 17 bases spanning the gap. The DNA for the CDR3 is TGTGCCAGCGGGGATCAGGGAGGGGATGAAAAACTGTTTTTT. Its translation is CASGDQGGDEKLFF.